This TCR beta chain was captured by sequencing in a study of blood T cell repertoires in COVID-19. Study information: Acute and convalescent COVID-19 samples came from the United States, Italy and Spain. PBMCs, B-cell-depleted T cells, or T cells provided the cDNA or gDNA that made up the material.

In the original analysis: Quantification of nucleated cells was approximated via reference gene primer amplification. The table came from immunoSEQ multiplex PCR; TCRdb's copy has only in-frame clones and leaves some out. V and J calls and clone size are as listed in that table; D and trimming were resolved from the DNA. The sample lists approximately 240,000 clones; 84% were seen once. CDR1 is SNHLY, CDR2 FYNNEI, per germline. The CDR3 length is 15 residues. Trimming removed 3 bases from V and 6 bases from J, with 17 bases in between. The V gene is TRBV2, the J gene TRBJ1-2; possibly TRBD1 for D (6 bases). Sequencing used peripheral blood. The TCR comes from a woman between 40 and 50 years old who had recovered from COVID-19. The CDR3 here is CASSDFGTRSNGYTF. DNA for the CDR3: TGTGCCAGCAGTGACTTCGGGACAAGATCTAATGGCTACACCTTC.